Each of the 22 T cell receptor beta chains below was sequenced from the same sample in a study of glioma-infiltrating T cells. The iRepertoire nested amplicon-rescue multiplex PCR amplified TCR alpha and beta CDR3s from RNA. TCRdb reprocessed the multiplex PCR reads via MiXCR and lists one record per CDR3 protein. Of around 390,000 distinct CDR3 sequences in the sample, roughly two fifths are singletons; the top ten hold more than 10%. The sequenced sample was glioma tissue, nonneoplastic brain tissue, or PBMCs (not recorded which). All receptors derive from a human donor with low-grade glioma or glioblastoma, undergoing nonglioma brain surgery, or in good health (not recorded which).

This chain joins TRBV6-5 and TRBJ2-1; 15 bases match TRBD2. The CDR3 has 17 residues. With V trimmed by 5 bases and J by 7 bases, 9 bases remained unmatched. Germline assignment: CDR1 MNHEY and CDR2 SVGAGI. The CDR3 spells CASSAAWTSGRENEQFF. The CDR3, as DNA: TGTGCCAGCAGTGCAGCCTGGACTAGCGGGAGGGAGAATGAGCAGTTCTTC.

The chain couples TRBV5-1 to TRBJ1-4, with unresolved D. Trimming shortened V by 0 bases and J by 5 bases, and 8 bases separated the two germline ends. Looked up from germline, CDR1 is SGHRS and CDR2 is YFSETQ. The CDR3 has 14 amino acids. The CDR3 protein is CASSLGQNNEKLFF. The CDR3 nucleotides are TGCGCCAGCAGCTTGGGACAAAACAATGAAAAACTGTTTTTT. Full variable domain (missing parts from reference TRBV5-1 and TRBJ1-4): KAGVTQTPRYLIKTRGQQVTLSCSPISGHRSVSWYQQTPGQGLQFLFEYFSETQRNKGNFPGRFSGRQFSNSRSEMNVSTLELGDSALYLCASSLGQNNEKLFFGSGTQLSVL.

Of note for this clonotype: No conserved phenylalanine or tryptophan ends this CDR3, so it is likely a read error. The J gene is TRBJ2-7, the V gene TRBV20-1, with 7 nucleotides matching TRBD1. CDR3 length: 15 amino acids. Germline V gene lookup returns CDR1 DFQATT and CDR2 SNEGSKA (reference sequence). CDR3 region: CSAREGAAISYEQYS. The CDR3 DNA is TGCAGCGCTAGAGAGGGGGCTGCAATCTCCTACGAGCAGTACTCC.

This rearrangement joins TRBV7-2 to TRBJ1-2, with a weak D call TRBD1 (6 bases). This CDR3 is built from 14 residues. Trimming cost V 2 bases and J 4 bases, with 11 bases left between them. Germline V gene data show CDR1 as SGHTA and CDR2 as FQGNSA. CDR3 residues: CASSLIQGSYGYTF. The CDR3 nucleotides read TGTGCCAGCAGCTTAATTCAGGGGAGCTATGGCTACACCTTC. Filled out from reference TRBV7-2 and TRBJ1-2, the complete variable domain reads GAGVSQSPSNKVTEKGKDVELRCDPISGHTALYWYRQSLGQGLEFLIYFQGNSAPDKSGLPSDRFSAERTGGSVSTLTIQRTQQEDSAVYLCASSLIQGSYGYTFGSGTRLTVV.

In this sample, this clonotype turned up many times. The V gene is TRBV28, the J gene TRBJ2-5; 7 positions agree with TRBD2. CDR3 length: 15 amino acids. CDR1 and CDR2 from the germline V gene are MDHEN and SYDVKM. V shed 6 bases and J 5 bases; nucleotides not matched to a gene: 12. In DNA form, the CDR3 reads TGTGCCAGCAGCCGAAGCACGACTAGCCACGAGACCCAGTACTTC. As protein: CASSRSTTSHETQYF.

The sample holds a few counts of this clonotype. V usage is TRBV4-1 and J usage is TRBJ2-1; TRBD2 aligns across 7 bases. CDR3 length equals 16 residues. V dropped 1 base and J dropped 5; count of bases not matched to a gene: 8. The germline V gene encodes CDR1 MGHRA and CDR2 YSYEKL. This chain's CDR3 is CASSQARLADHNEQFF. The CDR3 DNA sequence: TGCGCCAGCAGCCAAGCTCGGCTAGCGGACCACAATGAGCAGTTCTTC.

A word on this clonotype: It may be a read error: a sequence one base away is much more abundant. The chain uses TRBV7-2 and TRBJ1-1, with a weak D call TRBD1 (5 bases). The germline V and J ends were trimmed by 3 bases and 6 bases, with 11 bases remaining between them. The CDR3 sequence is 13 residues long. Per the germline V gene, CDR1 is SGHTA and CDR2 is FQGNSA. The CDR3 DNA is TGTACCAGCAGCTTCCGGGACCAAGCTGAAGCTTTCTTT. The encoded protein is CTSSFRDQAEAFF.

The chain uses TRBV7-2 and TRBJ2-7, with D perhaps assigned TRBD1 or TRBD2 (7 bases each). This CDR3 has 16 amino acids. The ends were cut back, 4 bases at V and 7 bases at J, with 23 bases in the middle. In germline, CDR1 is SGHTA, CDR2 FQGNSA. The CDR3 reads CASSSAGDSSYNEQYF. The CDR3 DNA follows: TGTGCCAGCAGCTCTGCGGGGGACAGTTCTTACAATGAGCAGTACTTC.

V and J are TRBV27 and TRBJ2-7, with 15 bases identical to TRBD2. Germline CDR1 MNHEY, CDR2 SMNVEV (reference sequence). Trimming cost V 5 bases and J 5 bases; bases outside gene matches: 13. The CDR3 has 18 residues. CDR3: CASSGGTSGRSLGDEQYF. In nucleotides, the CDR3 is TGTGCCAGCAGTGGGGGGACTAGCGGGAGGTCCCTCGGGGACGAGCAGTACTTC.

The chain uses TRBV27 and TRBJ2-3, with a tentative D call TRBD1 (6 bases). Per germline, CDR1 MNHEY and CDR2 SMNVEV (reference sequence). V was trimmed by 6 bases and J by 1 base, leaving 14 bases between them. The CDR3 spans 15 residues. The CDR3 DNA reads TGTGCCAGCAGCCGACAGACAGGAGGCACAGATACGCAGTATTTT. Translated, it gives CASSRQTGGTDTQYF.

CDR3 residues: CASSAPDRPNTEAFF. Written as DNA, the CDR3 is TGCGCCAGCAGCGCCCCGGACCGGCCAAACACTGAAGCTTTCTTT. The chain links TRBV5-1 to TRBJ1-1; D remains ambiguous. The germline V gene encodes CDR1 SGHRS and CDR2 YFSETQ. V gave up 4 bases and J gave up 2 bases, with 15 bases separating them. The CDR3 loop spans 15 amino acids.

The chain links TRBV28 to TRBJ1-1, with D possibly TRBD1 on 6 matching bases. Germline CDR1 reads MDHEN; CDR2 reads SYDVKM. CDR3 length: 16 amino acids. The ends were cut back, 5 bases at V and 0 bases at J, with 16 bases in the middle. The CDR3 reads CASSPHTGGMNTEAFF. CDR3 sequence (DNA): TGTGCCAGCAGTCCGCATACTGGGGGCATGAACACTGAAGCTTTCTTT.

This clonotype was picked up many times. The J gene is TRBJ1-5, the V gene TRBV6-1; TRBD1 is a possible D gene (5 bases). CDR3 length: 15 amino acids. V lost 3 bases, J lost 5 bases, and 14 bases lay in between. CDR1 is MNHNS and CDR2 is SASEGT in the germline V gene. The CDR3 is CASSDTLDTHQPQHF. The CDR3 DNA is TGTGCCAGCAGTGATACCCTGGACACCCATCAGCCCCAGCATTTT.

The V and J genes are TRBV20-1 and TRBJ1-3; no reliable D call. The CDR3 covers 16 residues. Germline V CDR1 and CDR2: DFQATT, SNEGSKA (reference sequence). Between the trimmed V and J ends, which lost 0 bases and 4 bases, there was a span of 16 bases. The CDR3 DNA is TGCAGTGCTAGAGATTGTTTGGAACAGTCCGGAAACACCATATATTTT. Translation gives CSARDCLEQSGNTIYF.

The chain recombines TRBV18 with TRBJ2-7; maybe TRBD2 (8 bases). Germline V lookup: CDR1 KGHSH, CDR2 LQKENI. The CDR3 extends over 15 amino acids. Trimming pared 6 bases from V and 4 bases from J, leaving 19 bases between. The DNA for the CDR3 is TGTGCCAGCTCTCAGGGGGGGACTAGTGGTTACGAGCAGTACTTC. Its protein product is CASSQGGTSGYEQYF.

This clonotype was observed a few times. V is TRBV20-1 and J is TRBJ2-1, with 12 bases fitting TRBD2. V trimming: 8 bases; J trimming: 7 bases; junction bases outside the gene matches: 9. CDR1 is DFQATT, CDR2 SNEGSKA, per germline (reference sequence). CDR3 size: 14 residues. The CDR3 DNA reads TGCAGTTATCTAGCGGGAGGGCCCATGAATGAGCAGTTCTTC. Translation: CSYLAGGPMNEQFF.

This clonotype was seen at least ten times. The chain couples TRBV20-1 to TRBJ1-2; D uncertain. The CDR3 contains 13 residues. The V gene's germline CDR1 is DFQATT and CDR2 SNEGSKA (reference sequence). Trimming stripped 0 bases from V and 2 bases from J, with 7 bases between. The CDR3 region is CSARDPRNYGYTF. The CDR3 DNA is TGCAGTGCTAGAGATCCCAGGAACTATGGCTACACCTTC.

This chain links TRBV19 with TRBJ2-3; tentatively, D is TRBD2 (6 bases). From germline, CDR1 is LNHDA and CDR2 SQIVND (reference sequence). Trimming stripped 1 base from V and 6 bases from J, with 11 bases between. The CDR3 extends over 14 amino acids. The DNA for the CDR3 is TGTGCCAGTAGTATAGCGGGAGAGGCGGATACGCAGTATTTT. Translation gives CASSIAGEADTQYF.

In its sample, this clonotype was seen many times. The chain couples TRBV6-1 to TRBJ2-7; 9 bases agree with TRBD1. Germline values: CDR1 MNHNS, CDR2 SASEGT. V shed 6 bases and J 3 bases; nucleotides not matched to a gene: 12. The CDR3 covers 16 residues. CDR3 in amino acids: CASRRDGTGSHYEQYF. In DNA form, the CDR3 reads TGTGCCAGCAGGAGGGATGGGACAGGGAGTCACTACGAGCAGTACTTC.

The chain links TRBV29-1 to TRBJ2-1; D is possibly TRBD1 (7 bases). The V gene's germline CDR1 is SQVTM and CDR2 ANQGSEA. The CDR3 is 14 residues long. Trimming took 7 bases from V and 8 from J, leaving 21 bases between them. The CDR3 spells CSANKGAWRDEQFF. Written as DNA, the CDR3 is TGCAGCGCGAACAAGGGGGCATGGAGGGATGAGCAGTTCTTC.

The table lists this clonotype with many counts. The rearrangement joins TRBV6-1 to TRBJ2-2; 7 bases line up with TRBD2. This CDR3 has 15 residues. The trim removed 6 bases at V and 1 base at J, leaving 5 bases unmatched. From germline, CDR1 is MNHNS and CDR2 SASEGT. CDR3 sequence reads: CASRLKRGNTGELFF. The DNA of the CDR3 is TGTGCCAGCAGGCTTAAGCGGGGGAACACCGGGGAGCTGTTTTTT.

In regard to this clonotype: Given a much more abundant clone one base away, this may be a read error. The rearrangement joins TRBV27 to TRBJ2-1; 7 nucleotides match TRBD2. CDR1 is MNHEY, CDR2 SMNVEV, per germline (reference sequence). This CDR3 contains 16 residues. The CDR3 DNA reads TGTGCCAGCAGTTTGATCGGACTAGGTGCGCACAATGAGCAGCTCTTC. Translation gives CASSLIGLGAHNEQLF.